These 24 T cell receptor beta chains were sequenced from one sample in a study of identical twins. From the 5' RACE reads, TCRdb called clonotypes with MiXCR, one entry per CDR3 protein. Among 250,000 to 350,000 distinct CDR3 sequences, 8% to 9% were seen once, and the ten largest hold approximately 2.1%. The same sample was also used in a study of yellow fever vaccine responses in identical twins.

The sample consisted of memory (CD45RO+) T cells sorted from blood. Receptors were obtained from a woman younger than 30 in good health.

This clonotype was seen only a few times. This chain connects TRBV5-1 to TRBJ2-7; D ambiguous. Germline V gene sequence: CDR1 SGHRS, CDR2 YFSETQ. This CDR3 is 16 amino acids long. The V and J ends lost 0 bases and 2 bases respectively, with 15 bases between them. The CDR3 loop reads CASSLDGRLRTYEQYF. Here the CDR3 DNA reads TGCGCCAGCAGCTTGGATGGCAGACTGAGAACCTACGAGCAGTACTTC.

Of note for this clonotype: The conserved phenylalanine or tryptophan is not found at the CDR3 terminus, so this likely reflects a read error. It is unclear where the CDR3 begins or ends on the DNA, so no DNA is shown, and the CDR3 is as TCRdb lists it. This chain uses TRBV4-1 with TRBJ2-7; the table's D gene call, TRBD1, was not cross checked with the DNA. Looked up from germline, CDR1 is MGHRA and CDR2 is YSYEKL. The CDR3 length equals 14 residues, ends included. This CDR3 reads CASSQGIRTGGLLA.

For the CDR3, the DNA is TGTGCCAGCTCACCACCTGGGACAGGGGGCGAGCAGTTCTTC. Its protein product is CASSPPGTGGEQFF. This chain joins TRBV18 and TRBJ2-1; 12 bases align to TRBD1. The CDR3 totals 14 residues. Per the germline V gene, CDR1 is KGHSH and CDR2 is LQKENI. The trim removed 0 bases at V and 10 bases at J, leaving 1 base unmatched.

This clonotype was seen just once. Mismatch with germline at one junction end may stem from a read error. This chain links TRBV7-8 with TRBJ2-3, with TRBD2 matching 11 bases. The CDR3 extends over 18 amino acids. Germline V gene data show CDR1 as SGHVS and CDR2 as FQNEAQ. The CDR3 sequence: CASSLALSSGGQLDTQCF. Written as DNA, the CDR3 is TGTGCCAGCAGCTTAGCGCTTTCTAGCGGGGGGCAACTAGATACGCAGTGTTTT.

In its sample, this clonotype was seen a few times. The rearrangement links TRBV7-9 to TRBJ2-1, with D maybe TRBD1 (5 bases). Germline values: CDR1 SEHNR, CDR2 FQNEAQ (reference sequence). Trimming took 8 bases from V and 2 from J, leaving 13 bases between them. This CDR3 has 14 residues. The CDR3, as DNA: TGTGCCAGCGCCGGCCTGGACACCTACAATGAGCAGTTCTTC. Its translation is CASAGLDTYNEQFF.

This clonotype was seen a few times. The rearrangement joins TRBV25-1 to TRBJ2-1; 10 positions match TRBD2. Per germline, CDR1 MGHDK and CDR2 SYGVNS. The CDR3 spans 17 residues. V was pared by 1 base and J by 7 bases, with 10 bases of the junction left unmatched. The CDR3 nucleotides are TGTGCCAGCAGTGAATTAAGCGGGAGGGCCTCTTATAATGAGCAGTTCTTC. It specifies CASSELSGRASYNEQFF.

The chain is built from TRBV9 and TRBJ2-1; 8 bases line up with TRBD2. This CDR3 spans 15 amino acids. V was clipped by 0 bases and J by 2 bases; unmatched bases: 1. From germline, CDR1 is SGDLS and CDR2 YYNGEE. CDR3 residues: CASSVEAGAYNEQFF. The CDR3 DNA follows: TGTGCCAGCAGCGTAGAAGCGGGGGCCTACAATGAGCAGTTCTTC.

This chain uses TRBV18 with TRBJ2-2; D remains unclear. Germline values: CDR1 KGHSH, CDR2 LQKENI. The CDR3 loop spans 13 amino acids. The V gene lost 3 bases and the J gene lost 4 bases, with 6 bases spanning the gap. CDR3 coding DNA: TGTGCCAGCTCACCGACCGGCACCGGGGAGCTGTTTTTT. This translates into CASSPTGTGELFF.

V usage is TRBV5-1 and J usage is TRBJ2-6; the D call may be TRBD1 or TRBD2 (5 bases each). V lost 4 bases and J lost 0, with 11 bases in between. The CDR3 is 16 residues long. Germline values: CDR1 SGHRS, CDR2 YFSETQ. CDR3 DNA sequence: TGCGCCAGCAGCCCCGTTGGGGGCTCTGGGGCCAACGTCCTGACTTTC. Protein: CASSPVGGSGANVLTF.

This clonotype turned up a few times. The chain joins TRBV7-7 to TRBJ2-3, with D perhaps matching TRBD1 or TRBD2 (5 bases each). Germline CDR1 and CDR2: SSHAT and FNYEAQ (reference sequence). Between the trimmed V and J ends, which lost 1 base and 5 bases, there was a span of 13 bases. The CDR3 spans 15 residues. This CDR3 is CASSLGGSSQDTQYF. In DNA form, the CDR3 reads TGTGCCAGCAGCTTAGGGGGGTCTAGTCAAGATACGCAGTATTTT.

There are a few counts of this clonotype. The rearrangement uses TRBV20-1 and TRBJ2-7, with D possibly matching TRBD1 (6 bases). Germline CDR1 DFQATT, CDR2 SNEGSKA (reference sequence). The CDR3 is 15 amino acids. Trimming cost V 0 bases and J 7 bases, with 19 bases left between them. CDR3 region: CSARERGHRAGEQYF. DNA of the CDR3: TGCAGTGCTAGAGAAAGGGGACACAGGGCAGGAGAGCAGTACTTC.

This clonotype was picked up a small number of times. The chain employs TRBV11-2 and TRBJ2-1, with no clear D. The CDR3 sequence is 15 residues long. V lost 1 base and J lost 3, with 10 bases in between. The germline gives CDR1 SGHAT, CDR2 FQNNGV. The CDR3 sequence: CASSLAIGSYNEQFF. The CDR3 DNA follows: TGTGCCAGCAGCTTAGCGATAGGCAGCTACAATGAGCAGTTCTTC.

The chain couples TRBV12-3 or TRBV12-4 to TRBJ2-1; D may be TRBD1 (6 bases). Trimming left V 6 bases short and J 8 bases short, with 8 bases between. The CDR3 has 11 residues. This CDR3 reads CASRDSHEQFF. The CDR3 DNA reads as TGTGCCAGCAGGGACAGTCATGAGCAGTTCTTC.

This clonotype was counted ten times or more. The chain employs TRBV10-3 and TRBJ2-3, with 8 bases matching TRBD2. The CDR3 runs to 15 residues. Germline V gene lookup returns CDR1 ENHRY and CDR2 SYGVKD. The ends lost 4 bases at V and 3 bases at J; junction bases unmatched: 6. The CDR3 DNA reads TGTGCCATCAGTGCGGAGCGGGGGACTACAGATACGCAGTATTTT. This translates into CAISAERGTTDTQYF.

This clonotype was seen a few times. The V gene is TRBV27, the J gene TRBJ2-1, with TRBD2 matching 8 bases. Germline assignment: CDR1 MNHEY and CDR2 SMNVEV (reference sequence). After removal of 4 bases from V and 10 bases from J, the junction contained 9 bases not matched to a gene. This CDR3 spans 14 amino acids. CDR3 coding DNA: TGTGCCAGCAGTTCGACTAGCGCGAGGATAGAGCAGTTCTTC. This translates into CASSSTSARIEQFF.

This sequence joins TRBV20-1 and TRBJ2-3; the match to TRBD2 covers 10 bases. The CDR3 contains 18 residues. Looked up from germline, CDR1 is DFQATT and CDR2 is SNEGSKA (reference sequence). V was clipped by 6 bases and J by 6 bases; unmatched bases: 21. CDR3: CSAIATSGRALERDTQYF. CDR3 DNA sequence: TGCAGTGCCATAGCCACAAGCGGGAGGGCCCTCGAGAGGGATACGCAGTATTTT.

This clonotype appeared a few times. V gene TRBV5-1 combines with J gene TRBJ2-1; D remains ambiguous. From germline, CDR1 is SGHRS and CDR2 YFSETQ. The CDR3 has 14 amino acids. V was cut by 0 bases and J by 6 bases, with 10 bases left in between. CDR3 loop: CASSLGGIGNEQFF. The DNA for the CDR3 is TGCGCCAGCAGCTTGGGGGGAATAGGCAATGAGCAGTTCTTC.

This clonotype appeared many times. The V and J genes are TRBV19 and TRBJ1-4; a weak D match, TRBD1 (6 bases). Germline V gene sequence: CDR1 LNHDA, CDR2 SQIVND (reference sequence). This CDR3 region has 15 residues. V shed 4 bases and J shed 5 bases, with 14 bases lying between them. The CDR3 nucleotides are TGTGCCAGTAGTAACAGGGCCACCCCGAATGAAAAACTGTTTTTT. It yields the protein CASSNRATPNEKLFF.

In this sample, this clonotype turned up a few times. The chain is built from TRBV6-5 and TRBJ2-5, with D perhaps matching TRBD2 (6 bases). The V and J ends lost 4 bases and 2 bases respectively, with 11 bases between them. Germline V lookup: CDR1 MNHEY, CDR2 SVGAGI. The CDR3 runs to 14 residues. CDR3: CASSWGLGQETQYF. For the CDR3, the DNA is TGTGCCAGCAGTTGGGGACTTGGACAAGAGACCCAGTACTTC.

In this sample, this clonotype turned up many times. The J gene is TRBJ2-1, the V gene TRBV4-1; 7 bases fit TRBD2. CDR3 length: 16 amino acids. Germline CDR1 is MGHRA and CDR2 is YSYEKL. The trim removed 4 bases at V and 4 bases at J, leaving 10 bases unmatched. The CDR3, as DNA: TGCGCCAGCAGCCCCGGGGGGAGCGGCCCATACAATGAGCAGTTCTTC. Translating gives CASSPGGSGPYNEQFF.

This clonotype has more than one count but fewer than ten. The J gene is TRBJ2-1, the V gene TRBV11-2; 7 bases are a match to TRBD1. Germline loops: CDR1 SGHAT, CDR2 FQNNGV. The CDR3 covers 15 residues. The trim removed 3 bases at V and 2 bases at J, leaving 4 bases unmatched. The CDR3 loop reads CASSFNRGPYNEQFF. The DNA for the CDR3 is TGTGCCAGCAGCTTCAACAGGGGACCCTACAATGAGCAGTTCTTC.

This clonotype has a handful of counts. The chain combines TRBV5-1 with TRBJ2-5; D is perhaps TRBD1 (6 bases). Between the trimmed V and J ends, which lost 3 bases and 5 bases, there was a span of 11 bases. The CDR3 spans 13 residues. Per germline, CDR1 SGHRS and CDR2 YFSETQ. The CDR3 reads CASSSGVGETQYF. The CDR3 DNA sequence: TGCGCCAGCAGCTCAGGGGTGGGGGAGACCCAGTACTTC.

This clonotype is medium-sized (0.01 to 0.1%) within its sample. The CDR3 coding sequence is TGCGCCAGCGGACACTGGAACAGGGGGGACACTGAAGCTTTCTTT. This codes for CASGHWNRGDTEAFF. The chain links TRBV4-1 to TRBJ1-1, with 8 bases that match TRBD1. Trimming at V came to 8 bases and at J to 3 bases, leaving 11 bases not matched to a gene. The CDR3 length is 15 residues. Germline CDR1 and CDR2: MGHRA and YSYEKL.

This rearrangement joins TRBV19 to TRBJ1-2; TRBD1 might be the D (6 bases). CDR1 is LNHDA and CDR2 is SQIVND in the germline V gene (reference sequence). The ends were cut back, 9 bases at V and 8 bases at J, with 13 bases in the middle. This CDR3 is 11 amino acids long. The CDR3 region is CASRRGEGYTF. CDR3 DNA: TGTGCCAGCAGGAGGGGGGAAGGCTACACCTTC.